This TCR beta chain appears in the sequencing data of a study of cytomegalovirus exposure and HLA in healthy donors. Both 60 Vbeta primers and 13 Jbeta primers went into the PCR. The assay was immunoSEQ multiplex PCR, and TCRdb's table has in-frame clones only and misses some. The sample has approximately 190,000 clones, roughly 73% seen once. Trimming removed 3 bases from V and 5 bases from J, with 29 bases in between. The CDR3 runs to 19 residues. This chain connects TRBV23-1 to TRBJ2-7, with a tentative D call TRBD1 (6 bases). TRBV23-1 is an open reading frame, and its role is uncertain. The source is a woman aged 25 to 39 in good health and CMV-seronegative. Sequencing was done on a sample of PBMCs. The CDR3 coding sequence is TGCGCCAGCAGTCACAGCGAAACGAGAACAGGGAACGGTTACCACGAGCAGTACTTC. This gives the protein CASSHSETRTGNGYHEQYF.